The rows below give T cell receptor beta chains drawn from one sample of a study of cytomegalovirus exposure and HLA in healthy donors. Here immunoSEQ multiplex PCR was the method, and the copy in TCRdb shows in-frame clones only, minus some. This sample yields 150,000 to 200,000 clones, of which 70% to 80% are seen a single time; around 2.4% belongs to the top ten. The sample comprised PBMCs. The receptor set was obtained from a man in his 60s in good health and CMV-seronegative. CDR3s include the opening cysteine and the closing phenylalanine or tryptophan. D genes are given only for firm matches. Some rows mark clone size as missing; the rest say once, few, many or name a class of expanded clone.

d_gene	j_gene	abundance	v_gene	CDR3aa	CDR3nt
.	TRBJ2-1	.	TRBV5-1	CASSLAQSLHNEQFF	TGCGCCAGCAGCTTGGCCCAATCACTCCACAATGAGCAGTTCTTC
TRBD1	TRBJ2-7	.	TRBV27	CASSPTGTGFSYEQYF	TGTGCCAGCAGTCCAACCGGGACAGGCTTCTCCTACGAGCAGTACTTC
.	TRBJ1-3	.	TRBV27	CASSLTEGAGNTIYF	TGTGCCAGCAGTTTAACAGAGGGGGCTGGAAACACCATATATTTT
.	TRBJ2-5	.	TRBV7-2	CASSPGTRETQYF	TGTGCCAGCAGCCCAGGGACACGCGAGACCCAGTACTTC
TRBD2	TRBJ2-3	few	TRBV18	CASSRTSGSDTQYF	TGTGCCAGCTCACGGACTAGCGGGAGTGATACGCAGTATTTT
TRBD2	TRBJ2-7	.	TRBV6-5	CASRPGGAYEQYF	TGTGCCAGCAGGCCCGGGGGGGCCTACGAGCAGTACTTC
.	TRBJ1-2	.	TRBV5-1	CASSAQGTSYTF	TGCGCCAGCAGCGCACAGGGAACTAGCTACACCTTC
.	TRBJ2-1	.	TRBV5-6	CASSSGDNEQFF	TGTGCCAGCAGCTCGGGGGACAATGAGCAGTTCTTC
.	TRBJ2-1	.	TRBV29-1	CSFEGGGFNEQFF	TGCAGCTTTGAAGGGGGGGGGTTCAATGAGCAGTTCTTC
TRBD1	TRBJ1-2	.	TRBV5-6	CASSSAGTGPYGYTF	TGTGCCAGCAGCTCAGCCGGGACAGGGCCCTATGGCTACACCTTC
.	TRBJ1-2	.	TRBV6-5	CASSGTGLVLGYTF	TGTGCCAGCAGTGGTACAGGGTTAGTACTTGGCTACACCTTC
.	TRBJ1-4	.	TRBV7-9	CASSPIVQGSRTNEKLFF	TGTGCCAGCAGCCCGATCGTACAGGGATCTAGAACTAATGAAAAACTGTTTTTT
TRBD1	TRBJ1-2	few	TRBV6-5	CASSQLGTGGYGYTF	TGTGCCAGCAGTCAACTGGGGACAGGGGGCTATGGCTACACCTTC
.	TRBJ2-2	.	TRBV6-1	CASSQGRTGELFF	TGTGCCAGCAGCCAGGGCAGGACCGGGGAGCTGTTTTTT
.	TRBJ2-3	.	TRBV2	CASIQRDTQYF	TGTGCCAGCATCCAGCGGGATACGCAGTATTTT
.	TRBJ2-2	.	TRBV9	CASSGRVEPNTGELFF	TGTGCCAGCAGTGGCCGGGTGGAGCCGAACACCGGGGAGCTGTTTTTT
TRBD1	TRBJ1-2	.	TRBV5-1	CASSHGGQAGYGYTF	TGCGCCAGCAGCCATGGCGGACAGGCTGGTTACGGCTACACCTTC
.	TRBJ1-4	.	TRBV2	CASSEFLTAEKLFF	TGTGCCAGCAGTGAGTTCCTGACAGCCGAAAAACTGTTTTTT
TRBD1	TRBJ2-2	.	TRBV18	CASSPFTGAVNTGELFF	TGTGCCAGCTCACCTTTTACAGGGGCCGTGAACACCGGGGAGCTGTTTTTT
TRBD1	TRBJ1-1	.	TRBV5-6	CASSSGGRRTEAFF	TGTGCCAGCAGCTCAGGGGGCCGGAGGACTGAAGCTTTCTTT
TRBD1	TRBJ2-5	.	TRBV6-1	CASMIQGAARETQYF	TGTGCCAGCATGATACAGGGGGCGGCTAGAGAGACCCAGTACTTC
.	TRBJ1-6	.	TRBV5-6	CASSLGLSYNSPLHF	TGTGCCAGCAGCTTGGGTTTATCCTATAATTCACCCCTCCACTTT
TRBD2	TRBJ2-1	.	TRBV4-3	CASSPAGTRGLHEQFF	TGCGCCAGCAGCCCTGCAGGGACTAGGGGTTTGCATGAGCAGTTCTTC
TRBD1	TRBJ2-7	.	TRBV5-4	CASSYSLRTGGDYEQYF	TGTGCCAGCAGCTATAGTCTAAGGACAGGGGGGGACTACGAGCAGTACTTC
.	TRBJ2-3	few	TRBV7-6	CASSFSGGNTQYF	TGTGCCAGCAGTTTTAGCGGAGGGAATACGCAGTATTTT
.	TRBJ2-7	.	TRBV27	CASSSPLYEQYF	TGTGCCAGCAGTTCCCCCCTCTACGAGCAGTACTTC
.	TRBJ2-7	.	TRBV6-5	CASSSPGSFYEQYF	TGTGCCAGCAGTTCACCGGGGTCCTTCTACGAGCAGTACTTC
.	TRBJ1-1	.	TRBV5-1	CASSLQQGAEAFF	TGCGCCAGCAGCTTACAACAGGGAGCTGAAGCTTTCTTT
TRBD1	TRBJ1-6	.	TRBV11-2	CASSDSTGGRGNSPLHF	TGTGCCAGCAGCGACTCGACAGGGGGCCGAGGTAATTCACCCCTCCACTTT
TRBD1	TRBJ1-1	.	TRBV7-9	CASSDTGTGGTEAFF	TGTGCCAGCAGCGACACTGGGACAGGGGGCACTGAAGCTTTCTTT
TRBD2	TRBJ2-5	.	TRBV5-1	CASSSTSGGQETQYF	TGCGCCAGCAGCTCGACTAGCGGGGGGCAAGAGACCCAGTACTTC
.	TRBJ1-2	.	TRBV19	CASSTGDGYTF	TGTGCCAGTAGTACAGGGGATGGCTACACCTTC
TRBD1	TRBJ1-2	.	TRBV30	CAWSVNWNRGAGYTF	TGTGCCTGGAGTGTAAATTGGAACAGGGGGGCAGGCTACACCTTC
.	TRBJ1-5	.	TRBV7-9	CASSLASGGSNQPQNF	TGTGCCAGCAGCTTAGCGTCCGGGGGTAGCAATCAGCCCCAGAATTTT
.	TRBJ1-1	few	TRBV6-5	CASSYSRMNTEAFF	TGTGCCAGCAGTTACTCTCGTATGAACACTGAAGCTTTCTTT